The clone carrying this TCR beta chain was recorded many times. This CDR3 comprises 15 residues. V dropped 0 bases and J dropped 3 bases, with 8 bases sitting between them. Germline CDR1 LGHNA, CDR2 YNFKEQ. This entry comes from a study of response to subunit inactivated influenza vaccine. TCRdb reanalysed the RT-PCR reads using MiXCR and keeps one entry per CDR3 protein. The table has under 800,000 distinct CDR3 sequences, approximately 15% seen once. The V and J genes are TRBV4-2 and TRBJ1-4; D perhaps matches TRBD1 (5 bases). The receptor's source is a man in his forties or fifties who received an inactivated influenza vaccine. Source: PBMCs from blood, taken roughly 2 weeks before vaccination. The CDR3 sequence is CASSQEGDANEKLFF. The CDR3 DNA sequence: TGTGCCAGCAGCCAAGAGGGGGATGCTAATGAAAAACTGTTTTTT.